This is a list of T cell receptor beta chains from one sample in a study of naive and memory T cell subsets. TCRdb reprocessed the UMI-ligation and nested PCR reads with MiXCR, giving one entry per CDR3 protein. The profile covers about 100,000 distinct CDR3 sequences, with around 13% appearing a single time and roughly 3.1% taken by the ten largest. Sequences were obtained from naive CD8+ T cells from blood. These receptor sequences come from a human donor in good health. CDR3s include the opening cysteine and the closing phenylalanine or tryptophan. The D gene is left open where the match is weak. Size values are once, few and many counts, or a class for expanded clones, and some rows have none.

clone_size: many; j_call: TRBJ1-1; d_call: -; v_call: TRBV28; cdr3_nt: TGTGCCAGCAGTTTATCTGGGACCACAGAAGCTTTCTTT; cdr3_aa: CASSLSGTTEAFF
clone_size: few; j_call: TRBJ2-5; d_call: -; v_call: TRBV28; cdr3_nt: TGTGCCAGCAGTTACCCAGCAGGGGAAGAGACCCAGTACTTC; cdr3_aa: CASSYPAGEETQYF
clone_size: -; j_call: TRBJ2-7; d_call: TRBD1; v_call: TRBV9; cdr3_nt: TGTGCCAGCAGCGTAAACCGACAGGGGATGAAGTACTTC; cdr3_aa: CASSVNRQGMKYF
clone_size: -; j_call: TRBJ1-1; d_call: -; v_call: TRBV12-3/TRBV12-4; cdr3_nt: TGTGCCAGCAGACCTCCGGGACCCGAGGCTTTCTTT; cdr3_aa: CASRPPGPEAFF
clone_size: few; j_call: TRBJ2-1; d_call: TRBD2; v_call: TRBV29-1; cdr3_nt: TGCAGCGTTGAAGAGAGCGGGGCCTACCGAAATGAGCAGTTCTTC; cdr3_aa: CSVEESGAYRNEQFF
clone_size: -; j_call: TRBJ2-3; d_call: TRBD2; v_call: TRBV2; cdr3_nt: TGTGCCAGCAGGGGACTAGCGGGCGCCCAGAAAAACACAGATACGCAGTATTTT; cdr3_aa: CASRGLAGAQKNTDTQYF
clone_size: -; j_call: TRBJ2-2; d_call: -; v_call: TRBV6-2/TRBV6-3; cdr3_nt: TGTGCCAGCAGTTACCAAGACACCGCCGGGGAGCTGTTTTTT; cdr3_aa: CASSYQDTAGELFF
clone_size: few; j_call: TRBJ2-7; d_call: TRBD1; v_call: TRBV6-6; cdr3_nt: TGTGCCAGCAGTTATCGGACAGGGGACTACGAGCAGTACTTC; cdr3_aa: CASSYRTGDYEQYF
clone_size: few; j_call: TRBJ2-7; d_call: TRBD1; v_call: TRBV12-3/TRBV12-4; cdr3_nt: TGTGCCAGCAACCCCCAGGGGGTGACGGGCGAGCAGTACTTC; cdr3_aa: CASNPQGVTGEQYF
clone_size: many; j_call: TRBJ2-4; d_call: -; v_call: TRBV20-1; cdr3_nt: TGCAGTGCTAGAGACCCCTGGGATTCGGCAGGAAACATTCAGTACTTC; cdr3_aa: CSARDPWDSAGNIQYF
clone_size: few; j_call: TRBJ2-5; d_call: -; v_call: TRBV7-2; cdr3_nt: TGTGCCAGCAGCTTCATAGGGGAGACCCAGTACTTC; cdr3_aa: CASSFIGETQYF
clone_size: -; j_call: TRBJ2-1; d_call: TRBD2; v_call: TRBV15; cdr3_nt: TGTGCCACCAACCCGCTAGCGGGGGGGCATGAGCAGTTCTTC; cdr3_aa: CATNPLAGGHEQFF
clone_size: few; j_call: TRBJ2-1; d_call: TRBD1; v_call: TRBV6-5; cdr3_nt: TGTGCCAGCAGGTCACAGGGGGTATCCTACAATGAGCAGTTCTTC; cdr3_aa: CASRSQGVSYNEQFF
clone_size: -; j_call: TRBJ2-7; d_call: -; v_call: TRBV18; cdr3_nt: TGTGCCAGCTCACCCGACAGCGAGCAGTACTTC; cdr3_aa: CASSPDSEQYF
clone_size: -; j_call: TRBJ1-1; d_call: -; v_call: TRBV7-9; cdr3_nt: TGTGCCAGCAGCCCACCCGGGATGGGCGACACTGAAGCTTTCTTT; cdr3_aa: CASSPPGMGDTEAFF
clone_size: -; j_call: TRBJ2-7; d_call: -; v_call: TRBV5-1; cdr3_nt: TGCGCCAGCAGCCAAGGACAGCTTGCCACCTTC; cdr3_aa: CASSQGQLATF
clone_size: few; j_call: TRBJ1-2; d_call: TRBD1; v_call: TRBV28; cdr3_nt: TGTGCCAGCGGCCCCTACGGACAGGATTTTAACTATGGCTACACCTTC; cdr3_aa: CASGPYGQDFNYGYTF
clone_size: few; j_call: TRBJ2-5; d_call: TRBD2; v_call: TRBV7-8; cdr3_nt: TGTGCCAGCAGCACTGGGACTAGCGGGGGGCAAGAGACCCAGTACTTC; cdr3_aa: CASSTGTSGGQETQYF
clone_size: -; j_call: TRBJ1-5; d_call: -; v_call: TRBV7-9; cdr3_nt: TGTGCCAGCAGCTTAGGTTCCAGGGACAATCAGCCCCAGCATTTT; cdr3_aa: CASSLGSRDNQPQHF
clone_size: -; j_call: TRBJ2-1; d_call: -; v_call: TRBV6-2/TRBV6-3; cdr3_nt: TGTGCCAGCAGTTACACAGCCGGAACCCCACAGTTCTTC; cdr3_aa: CASSYTAGTPQFF
clone_size: once; j_call: TRBJ1-5; d_call: -; v_call: TRBV6-6; cdr3_nt: TGTGCCAGCAGGGGGGGTAGCCCGAATGAGCCCCAGCATTTT; cdr3_aa: CASRGGSPNEPQHF
clone_size: -; j_call: TRBJ2-3; d_call: TRBD2; v_call: TRBV4-2; cdr3_nt: TGTGCCAGCAGCCAAGATGAAGCGGGAGGCGATACGCAGTATTTT; cdr3_aa: CASSQDEAGGDTQYF
clone_size: -; j_call: TRBJ1-4; d_call: -; v_call: TRBV28; cdr3_nt: TGTGCCACCGAAAGGGCCTCCCCTGGGGGTAATGAAAAACTGTTTTTT; cdr3_aa: CATERASPGGNEKLFF
clone_size: few; j_call: TRBJ1-1; d_call: -; v_call: TRBV7-6; cdr3_nt: TGTGCCAGCAGCCAGGGAGTCGTGGGTCAGGGGACGGACACTGAAGCTTTCTTT; cdr3_aa: CASSQGVVGQGTDTEAFF
clone_size: many; j_call: TRBJ1-1; d_call: -; v_call: TRBV29-1; cdr3_nt: TGCAGCGTTGGGTTGACGAACACTGAAGCTTTCTTT; cdr3_aa: CSVGLTNTEAFF
clone_size: many; j_call: TRBJ2-3; d_call: TRBD1; v_call: TRBV10-3; cdr3_nt: TGTGCCATCAGTGACCCGGGACAGGGGGCTCAGGATACGCAGTATTTT; cdr3_aa: CAISDPGQGAQDTQYF
clone_size: few; j_call: TRBJ2-3; d_call: -; v_call: TRBV7-9; cdr3_nt: TGTGCCAGCAGCTCGACGGGGGCTCGGGATACGCAGTATTTT; cdr3_aa: CASSSTGARDTQYF
clone_size: many; j_call: TRBJ2-7; d_call: -; v_call: TRBV5-6; cdr3_nt: TGTGCCAGCAGCTCCGGACAGTACGAGCAGTACTTC; cdr3_aa: CASSSGQYEQYF
clone_size: few; j_call: TRBJ2-1; d_call: TRBD2; v_call: TRBV4-3; cdr3_nt: TGCGCCAGCAGCCAAGACCACTCCAGCGGGGGCTACAATGAGCAGTTCTTC; cdr3_aa: CASSQDHSSGGYNEQFF
clone_size: few; j_call: TRBJ1-1; d_call: -; v_call: TRBV4-3; cdr3_nt: TGCGCCAGCAGCCAAGATAGTGGGGGTGCGGGGCGGGCTGAAGCTTTCTTT; cdr3_aa: CASSQDSGGAGRAEAFF
clone_size: few; j_call: TRBJ2-1; d_call: -; v_call: TRBV7-2; cdr3_nt: TGTGCCAGCAGCTCGGACCCACCGCGTGTGATGTACAATGAGCAGTTCTTC; cdr3_aa: CASSSDPPRVMYNEQFF
clone_size: many; j_call: TRBJ2-5; d_call: -; v_call: TRBV28; cdr3_nt: TGTGCCAGCAGTTTCCTGAGGACCGCTCAGGCCCAGTACTTC; cdr3_aa: CASSFLRTAQAQYF
clone_size: many; j_call: TRBJ2-7; d_call: -; v_call: TRBV21-1; cdr3_nt: TGTGCCAGCAGCAAATCTCGTGGCAGGGGTAGGTACGAGCAGTACTTC; cdr3_aa: CASSKSRGRGRYEQYF
clone_size: -; j_call: TRBJ2-7; d_call: TRBD1; v_call: TRBV27; cdr3_nt: TGTGCCAGCAGTGGGACAGGGAAGGGCTACGAGCAGTACTTC; cdr3_aa: CASSGTGKGYEQYF
clone_size: few; j_call: TRBJ2-1; d_call: TRBD2; v_call: TRBV4-3; cdr3_nt: TGCGCCAGCAGCCAAGATTCCGAGCGGGAAACCTACAATGAGCAGTTCTTC; cdr3_aa: CASSQDSERETYNEQFF
clone_size: many; j_call: TRBJ2-1; d_call: -; v_call: TRBV7-9; cdr3_nt: TGTGCCAGCAGCTTAACAGTCTACAATGAGCAGTTCTTC; cdr3_aa: CASSLTVYNEQFF
clone_size: -; j_call: TRBJ1-2; d_call: TRBD1; v_call: TRBV15; cdr3_nt: TGTGCCACCAGCCTGGACAGGGGTAGTAACTATGGCTACACCTTC; cdr3_aa: CATSLDRGSNYGYTF
clone_size: few; j_call: TRBJ2-6; d_call: -; v_call: TRBV14; cdr3_nt: TGTGCCAGCAGCCAAGTACGTCCCGGGGGCTCATTCCAAACTGGGGCCAACGTCCTGACTTTC; cdr3_aa: CASSQVRPGGSFQTGANVLTF
clone_size: -; j_call: TRBJ1-1; d_call: -; v_call: TRBV12-3/TRBV12-4; cdr3_nt: TGTGCCAGCAGTCCCGGGCGGGGGGTGAACACTGAAGCTTTCTTT; cdr3_aa: CASSPGRGVNTEAFF
clone_size: -; j_call: TRBJ2-2; d_call: -; v_call: TRBV28; cdr3_nt: TGTGCCAGCAGTTTAGGGAGCGGGTCGGACACCGGGGAGCTGTTTTTT; cdr3_aa: CASSLGSGSDTGELFF
clone_size: few; j_call: TRBJ2-3; d_call: -; v_call: TRBV7-9; cdr3_nt: TGTGCCAGCAGCTCGCCGCGGGGAGGTTCAGATACGCAGTATTTT; cdr3_aa: CASSSPRGGSDTQYF
clone_size: -; j_call: TRBJ1-1; d_call: -; v_call: TRBV12-3/TRBV12-4; cdr3_nt: TGTGCCAGCAGTTTAGCTTCGGGGGGCGGAGAGAACACTGAAGCTTTCTTT; cdr3_aa: CASSLASGGGENTEAFF
clone_size: -; j_call: TRBJ2-1; d_call: TRBD1; v_call: TRBV29-1; cdr3_nt: TGCAGCGTTGAAGGATTGGACAGGGGGTACAATGAGCAGTTCTTC; cdr3_aa: CSVEGLDRGYNEQFF
clone_size: -; j_call: TRBJ2-3; d_call: TRBD1; v_call: TRBV13; cdr3_nt: TGTGCCAGCAGCTTAGGGGACAGGGCTAGCACAGATACGCAGTATTTT; cdr3_aa: CASSLGDRASTDTQYF
clone_size: many; j_call: TRBJ1-2; d_call: TRBD1; v_call: TRBV29-1; cdr3_nt: TGCAGCGTTGAAGAGGACAGGGTAAAGGAAGGCTACACCTTC; cdr3_aa: CSVEEDRVKEGYTF
clone_size: -; j_call: TRBJ1-1; d_call: -; v_call: TRBV9; cdr3_nt: TGTGCCAGCAGCATCGGCAGTGGGACTGAAGCTTTCTTT; cdr3_aa: CASSIGSGTEAFF
clone_size: many; j_call: TRBJ2-1; d_call: TRBD1; v_call: TRBV20-1; cdr3_nt: TGCAGTGCTAGGGGACAGGGGAACTACAATGAGCAGTTCTTC; cdr3_aa: CSARGQGNYNEQFF
clone_size: many; j_call: TRBJ2-7; d_call: -; v_call: TRBV27; cdr3_nt: TGTGCCAGCAGTTTATCGGGGGCGCCCTACGAGCAGTACTTC; cdr3_aa: CASSLSGAPYEQYF